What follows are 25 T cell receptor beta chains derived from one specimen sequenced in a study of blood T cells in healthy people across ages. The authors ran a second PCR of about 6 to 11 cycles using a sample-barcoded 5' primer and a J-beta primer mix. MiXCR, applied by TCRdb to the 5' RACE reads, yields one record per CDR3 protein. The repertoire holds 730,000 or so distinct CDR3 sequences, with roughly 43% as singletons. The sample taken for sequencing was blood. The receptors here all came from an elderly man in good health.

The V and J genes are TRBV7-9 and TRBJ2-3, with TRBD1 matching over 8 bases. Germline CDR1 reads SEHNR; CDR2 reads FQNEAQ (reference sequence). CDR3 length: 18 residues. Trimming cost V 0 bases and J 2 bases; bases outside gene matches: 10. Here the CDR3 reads CASSLAGQGGSITDTQYF. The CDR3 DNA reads TGTGCCAGCAGCTTAGCTGGACAGGGTGGCTCTATCACAGATACGCAGTATTTT.

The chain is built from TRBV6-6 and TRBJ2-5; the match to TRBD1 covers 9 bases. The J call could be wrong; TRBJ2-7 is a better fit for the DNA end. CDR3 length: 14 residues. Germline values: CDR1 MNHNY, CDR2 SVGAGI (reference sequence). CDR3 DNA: TGTGCCAGCAGTTACAGGGGACAGGGCGGCGAGCAGTACTTC. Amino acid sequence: CASSYRGQGGEQYF.

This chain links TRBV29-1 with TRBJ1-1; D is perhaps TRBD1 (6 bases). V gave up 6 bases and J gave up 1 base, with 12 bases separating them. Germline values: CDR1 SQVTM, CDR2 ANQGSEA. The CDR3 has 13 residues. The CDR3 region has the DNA TGCAGCGTAGAGGACAGCCAGAACACTGAAGCTTTCTTT. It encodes CSVEDSQNTEAFF.

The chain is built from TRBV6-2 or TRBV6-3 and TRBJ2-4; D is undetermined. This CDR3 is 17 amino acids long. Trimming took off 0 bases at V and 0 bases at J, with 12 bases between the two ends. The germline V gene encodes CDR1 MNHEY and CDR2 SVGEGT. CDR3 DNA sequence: TGTGCCAGCAGTTACTCATGGCCCCAACTAGCCAAAAACATTCAGTACTTC. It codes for CASSYSWPQLAKNIQYF.

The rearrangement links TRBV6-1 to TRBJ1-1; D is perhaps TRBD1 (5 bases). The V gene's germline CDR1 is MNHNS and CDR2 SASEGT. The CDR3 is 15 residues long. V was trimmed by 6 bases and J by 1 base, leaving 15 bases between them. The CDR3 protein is CASSHPGGQNTEAFF. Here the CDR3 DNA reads TGTGCCAGCAGCCACCCTGGCGGACAGAACACTGAAGCTTTCTTT.

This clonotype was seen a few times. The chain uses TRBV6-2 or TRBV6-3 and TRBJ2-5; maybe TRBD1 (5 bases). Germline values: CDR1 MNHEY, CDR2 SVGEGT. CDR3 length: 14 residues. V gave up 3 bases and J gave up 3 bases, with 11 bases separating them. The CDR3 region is CASSYWSREETQYF. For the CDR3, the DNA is TGTGCCAGCAGTTATTGGAGCAGGGAAGAGACCCAGTACTTC.

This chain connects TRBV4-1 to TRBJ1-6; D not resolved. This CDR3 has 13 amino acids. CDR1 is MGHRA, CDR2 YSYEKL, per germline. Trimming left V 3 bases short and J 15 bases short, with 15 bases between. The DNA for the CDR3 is TGCGCCAGCAGCCAGGCTTCGGGCCCAAACCTCCACTTT. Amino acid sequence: CASSQASGPNLHF.

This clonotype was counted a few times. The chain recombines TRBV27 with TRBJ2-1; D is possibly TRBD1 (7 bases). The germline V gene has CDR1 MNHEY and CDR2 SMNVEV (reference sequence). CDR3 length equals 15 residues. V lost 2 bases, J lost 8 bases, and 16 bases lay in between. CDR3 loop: CASSLQTIRGDEQFF. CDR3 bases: TGTGCCAGCAGTTTACAGACCATCAGGGGGGATGAGCAGTTCTTC.

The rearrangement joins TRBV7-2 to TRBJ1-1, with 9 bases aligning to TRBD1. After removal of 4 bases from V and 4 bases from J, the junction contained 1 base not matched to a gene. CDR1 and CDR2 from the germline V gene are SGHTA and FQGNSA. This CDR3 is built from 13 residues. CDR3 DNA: TGTGCCAGCAGCTGGGACAGGGCCACTGAAGCTTTCTTT. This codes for CASSWDRATEAFF.

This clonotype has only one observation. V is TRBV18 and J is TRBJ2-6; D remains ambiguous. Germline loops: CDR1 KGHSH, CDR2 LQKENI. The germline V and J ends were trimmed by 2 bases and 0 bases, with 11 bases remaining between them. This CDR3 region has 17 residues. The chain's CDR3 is CASSPIAGLSGANVLTF. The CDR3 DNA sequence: TGTGCCAGCTCACCAATCGCAGGCCTCTCTGGGGCCAACGTCCTGACTTTC.

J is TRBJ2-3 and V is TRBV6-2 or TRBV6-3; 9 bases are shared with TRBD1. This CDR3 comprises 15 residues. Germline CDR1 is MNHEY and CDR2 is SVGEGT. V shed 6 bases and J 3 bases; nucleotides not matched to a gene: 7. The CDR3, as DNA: TGTGCCAGCAGCCCAGGGACAGGGTCAACAGATACGCAGTATTTT. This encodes CASSPGTGSTDTQYF.

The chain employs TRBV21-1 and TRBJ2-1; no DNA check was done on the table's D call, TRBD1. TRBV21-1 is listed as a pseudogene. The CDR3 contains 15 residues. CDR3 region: CVSSKVGAGDNEQFF. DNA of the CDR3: TGTGTCAGCAGCAAAGTGGGGGCAGGTGACAATGAGCAGTTCTTC.

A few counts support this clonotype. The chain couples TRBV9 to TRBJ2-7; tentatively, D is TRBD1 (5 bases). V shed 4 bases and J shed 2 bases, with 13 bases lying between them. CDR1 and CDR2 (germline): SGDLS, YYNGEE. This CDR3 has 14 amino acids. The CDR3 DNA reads TGTGCCAGCAGCCGCGACGGACACCCCTACGAGCAGTACTTC. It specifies CASSRDGHPYEQYF.

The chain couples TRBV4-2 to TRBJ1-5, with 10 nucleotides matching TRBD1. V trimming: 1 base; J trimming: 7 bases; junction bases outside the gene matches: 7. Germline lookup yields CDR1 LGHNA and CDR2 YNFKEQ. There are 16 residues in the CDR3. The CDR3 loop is CASSQVDRGRGQPQHF. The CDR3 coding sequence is TGTGCCAGCAGCCAAGTAGACAGGGGGCGCGGGCAGCCCCAGCATTTT.

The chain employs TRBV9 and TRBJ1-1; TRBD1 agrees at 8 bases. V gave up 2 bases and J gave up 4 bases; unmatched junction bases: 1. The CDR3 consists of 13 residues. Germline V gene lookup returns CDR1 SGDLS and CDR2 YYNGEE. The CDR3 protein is CASSVGQATEAFF. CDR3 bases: TGTGCCAGCAGCGTGGGACAGGCCACTGAAGCTTTCTTT.

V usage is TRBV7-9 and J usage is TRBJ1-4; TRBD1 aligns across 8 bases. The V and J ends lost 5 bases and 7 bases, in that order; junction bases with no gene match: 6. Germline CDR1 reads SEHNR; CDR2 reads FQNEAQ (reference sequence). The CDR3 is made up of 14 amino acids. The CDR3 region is CASSVDRGGEKLFF. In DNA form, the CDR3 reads TGTGCCAGCAGCGTTGACAGGGGTGGTGAAAAACTGTTTTTT.

Written as DNA, the CDR3 is TGTGCCACCAGCGGGGCAGGGGTCGAGACCCAGTACTTC. This sequence encodes CATSGAGVETQYF. This rearrangement joins TRBV15 to TRBJ2-5; possibly TRBD1 for D (6 bases). The V gene's germline CDR1 is LNHNV and CDR2 YYDKDF (reference sequence). This CDR3 region has 13 residues. The V end was cut by 5 bases, the J end by 5 bases, with 12 bases between.

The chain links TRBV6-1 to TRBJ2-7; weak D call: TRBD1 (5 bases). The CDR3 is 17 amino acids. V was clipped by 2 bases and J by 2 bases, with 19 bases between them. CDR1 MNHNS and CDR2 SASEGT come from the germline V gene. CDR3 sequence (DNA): TGTGCCAGCAGTGAACGAGGAACAGGTCCTGAAGCCTACGAGCAGTACTTC. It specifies CASSERGTGPEAYEQYF.

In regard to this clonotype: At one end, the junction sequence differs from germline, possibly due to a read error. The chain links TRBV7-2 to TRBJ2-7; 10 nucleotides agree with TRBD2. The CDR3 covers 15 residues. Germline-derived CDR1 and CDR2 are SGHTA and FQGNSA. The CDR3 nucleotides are TGTGCCAGCAGCGGCGCTAGCGGGGGCTCCTACGGGCAGTACTTC. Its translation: CASSGASGGSYGQYF. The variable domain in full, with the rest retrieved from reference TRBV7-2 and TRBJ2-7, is GAGVSQSPSNKVTEKGKDVELRCDPISGHTALYWYRQSLGQGLEFLIYFQGNSAPDKSGLPSDRFSAERTGGSVSTLTIQRTQQEDSAVYLCASSGASGGSYGQYFGPGTRLTVT.

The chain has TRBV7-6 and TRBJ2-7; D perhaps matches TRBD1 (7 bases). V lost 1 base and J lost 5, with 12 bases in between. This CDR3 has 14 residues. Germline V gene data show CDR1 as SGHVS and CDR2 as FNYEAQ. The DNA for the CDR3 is TGTGCCAGCAGCTTAGTGGAGGGGACAGACGAGCAGTACTTC. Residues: CASSLVEGTDEQYF.

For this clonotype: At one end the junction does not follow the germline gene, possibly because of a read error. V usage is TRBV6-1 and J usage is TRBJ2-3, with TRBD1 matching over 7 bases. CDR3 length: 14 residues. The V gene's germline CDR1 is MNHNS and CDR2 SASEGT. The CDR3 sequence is CASREGGAGDTQYF. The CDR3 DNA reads TGTGCCAGCAGGGAAGGGGGCGCTGGGGATACGCAGTATTTT.

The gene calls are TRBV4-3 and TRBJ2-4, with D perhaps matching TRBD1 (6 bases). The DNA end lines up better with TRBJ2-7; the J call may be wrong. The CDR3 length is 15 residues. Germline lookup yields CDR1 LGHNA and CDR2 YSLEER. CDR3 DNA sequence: TGCGCCAGCAGCCAAGATCAGGACAGTTCCTACGAGCAGTACTTC. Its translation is CASSQDQDSSYEQYF.

CDR3 nucleotides: TGTGCCAGCAGTTCGCAGCCGGGACTAGCGGGTAGGGTGGAGTACTTC. Amino acids: CASSSQPGLAGRVEYF. The chain uses TRBV28 and TRBJ2-5; 12 nucleotides agree with TRBD2. CDR3 length: 16 amino acids. With V trimmed by 4 bases and J by 12 bases, 15 bases remained unmatched. CDR1 and CDR2 from the germline V gene are MDHEN and SYDVKM.

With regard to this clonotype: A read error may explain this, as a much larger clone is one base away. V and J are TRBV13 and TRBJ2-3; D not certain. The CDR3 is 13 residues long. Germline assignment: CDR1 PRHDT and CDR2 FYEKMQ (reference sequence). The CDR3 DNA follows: TGTGCCGGCAGCTCCTCGTTCGGAGATACGCAGTATTTT. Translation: CAGSSSFGDTQYF. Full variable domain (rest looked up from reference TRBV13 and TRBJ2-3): AAGVIQSPRHLIKEKRETATLKCYPIPRHDTVYWYQQGPGQDPQFLISFYEKMQSDKGSIPDRFSAQQFSDYHSELNMSSLELGDSALYFCAGSSSFGDTQYFGPGTRLTVL.

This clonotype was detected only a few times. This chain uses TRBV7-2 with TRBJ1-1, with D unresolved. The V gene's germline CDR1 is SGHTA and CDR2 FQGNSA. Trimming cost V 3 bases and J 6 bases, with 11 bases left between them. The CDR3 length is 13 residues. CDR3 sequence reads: CASSLAVRAEAFF. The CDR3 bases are TGTGCCAGCAGCTTGGCGGTAAGGGCTGAAGCTTTCTTT.